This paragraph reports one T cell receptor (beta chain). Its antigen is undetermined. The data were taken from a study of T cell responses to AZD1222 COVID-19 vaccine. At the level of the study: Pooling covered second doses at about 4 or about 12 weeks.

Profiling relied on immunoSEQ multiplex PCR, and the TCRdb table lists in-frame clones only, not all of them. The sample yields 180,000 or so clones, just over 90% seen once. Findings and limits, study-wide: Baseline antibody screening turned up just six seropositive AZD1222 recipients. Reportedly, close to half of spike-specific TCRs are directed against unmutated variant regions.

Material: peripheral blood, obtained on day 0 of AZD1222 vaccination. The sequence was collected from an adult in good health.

CDR3 sequence: CASSIGGETQYF. In DNA form, the CDR3 reads TGTGCCAGTAGTATAGGCGGGGAGACCCAGTACTTC. The chain carries TRBV19 and TRBJ2-5, with D tentatively TRBD2 (5 bases). Trimming shortened V by 1 base and J by 5 bases, and 5 bases separated the two germline ends. The length of the CDR3 is 12 residues. CDR1 is LNHDA, CDR2 SQIVND, per germline (reference sequence).